The sequence of this T cell receptor beta chain was determined in a study of OX40 agonist ivuxolimab in advanced cancers. The protocol was immunoSEQ multiplex PCR, while the TCRdb copy is restricted to in-frame clones and leaves out a portion. The table shows roughly 80,000 clones, with roughly 84% occurring only once. This clone was observed a handful of times. The V gene lost 2 bases and the J gene lost 7 bases, with 23 bases spanning the gap. Germline V lookup: CDR1 MDHEN, CDR2 SYDVKM. The CDR3 sequence is 18 residues long. The source is an adult with an advanced solid tumor such as melanoma, head and neck, liver or kidney cancer. The specimen was CD4+ or CD8+ T cells sorted from blood, collected in a trial of the OX40 agonist ivuxolimab. The gene calls are TRBV28 and TRBJ1-4; D remains ambiguous. CDR3: CASSLGEEWDFEAEKLFF. CDR3 DNA sequence: TGTGCCAGCAGTTTAGGGGAGGAGTGGGATTTCGAGGCTGAAAAACTGTTTTTT.